This T cell receptor beta chain was captured by sequencing in a study of blood T cell repertoires in COVID-19. Study-level background: The study drew acute and convalescent COVID-19 samples from the United States, Italy and Spain. Nucleic acid was either cDNA or gDNA, and it came from T cells, B-cell-depleted T cells, or PBMCs.

Authors' data handling: Estimation of nucleated cell counts relied on the amplification of reference gene primers. Produced via immunoSEQ multiplex PCR; TCRdb's table is partial and in-frame only. The DNA gave D and trimming, while V, J and clone size come from that table. In the table there are more than 25,000 clones, approximately 87% of which are singletons. V was trimmed by 4 bases and J by 2 bases, leaving 5 bases between them. Germline-derived CDR1 and CDR2 are MDHEN and SYDVKM. The CDR3 sequence is 12 residues long. Specimen: peripheral blood. This sequence joins TRBV28 and TRBJ1-1, with D unresolved. This receptor was identified in a human donor with active COVID-19. The donor label of this sample is uncertain. The CDR3 bases are TGTGCCAGCAGTTCGACAAACACTGAAGCTTTCTTT. Translation gives CASSSTNTEAFF. Together with reference TRBV28 and TRBJ1-1, the CDR3 gives the full variable domain: DVKVTQSSRYLVKRTGEKVFLECVQDMDHENMFWYRQDPGLGLRLIYFSYDVKMKEKGDIPEGYSVSREKKERFSLILESASTNQTSMYLCASSSTNTEAFFGQGTRLTVV.